This TCR beta chain comes out of a study of T cells in Graves' hyperthyroidism and ophthalmopathy. The CDR3 consists of 17 residues. Unmatched junction bases numbered 14, after V lost 2 bases and J lost 10 bases. Germline values: CDR1 MNHEY, CDR2 SVGAGI. It was considered stable Graves' hyperthyroidism when ophthalmopathy did not progress within 18 months. Study-wide findings and caveats: The authors' 13 V-J model separated ophthalmopathy from stable hyperthyroidism.

RNA transcripts served as the template for amplifying TCR beta CDR3 regions. First-round RT-PCR with HTBI primers amplified the TCR CDR3 region. TCRdb re-analysed the multiplex PCR reads in MiXCR, keeping a single row per CDR3 protein. Among about 200,000 distinct CDR3 sequences listed, about 15% were seen once. There are many counts of this clonotype. The antigen is unknown. This TCR was recovered from a woman between 50 and 59 years old with Graves' hyperthyroidism. The chain couples TRBV6-5 to TRBJ2-1; 10 bases match TRBD2. Sequencing input: blood. CDR3 sequence (DNA): TGTGCCAGCAGTTACCAAGGGTCTAGCGGGGGTGGTGGGGAGCAGTTCTTC. Translating gives CASSYQGSSGGGGEQFF.